This T cell receptor beta chain was identified in a study of cytomegalovirus exposure and HLA in healthy donors. Findings and limits, study-wide: Overall, under 200 TCR beta chains were annotated as cytomegalovirus-associated. Among the CMV-associated chains, three were confirmed in vitro as specific for CMV antigens.

In the case of this clone: No antigen is known for it.

These donors counted as nominally healthy when sampled, but unrecorded immune exposures were likely. The study ran its PCR with 60 Vbeta and 13 Jbeta primers. Produced via immunoSEQ multiplex PCR; TCRdb's table is partial and in-frame only. Of approximately 240,000 clones listed, 70% to 85% are singletons. Material for sequencing was PBMCs. The sequence came from a woman in her thirties or forties in good health and CMV-seronegative.

DNA for the CDR3: TGTGCCAGCTCACCCCCGGGAGCCGAGAACGAGCAGTACTTC. It yields the protein CASSPPGAENEQYF. V is TRBV18 and J is TRBJ2-7, with D perhaps TRBD2 (6 bases). V was shortened by 3 bases and J by 5 bases, with 14 bases between the two germline ends. Germline V lookup: CDR1 KGHSH, CDR2 LQKENI. The CDR3 has 14 amino acids.